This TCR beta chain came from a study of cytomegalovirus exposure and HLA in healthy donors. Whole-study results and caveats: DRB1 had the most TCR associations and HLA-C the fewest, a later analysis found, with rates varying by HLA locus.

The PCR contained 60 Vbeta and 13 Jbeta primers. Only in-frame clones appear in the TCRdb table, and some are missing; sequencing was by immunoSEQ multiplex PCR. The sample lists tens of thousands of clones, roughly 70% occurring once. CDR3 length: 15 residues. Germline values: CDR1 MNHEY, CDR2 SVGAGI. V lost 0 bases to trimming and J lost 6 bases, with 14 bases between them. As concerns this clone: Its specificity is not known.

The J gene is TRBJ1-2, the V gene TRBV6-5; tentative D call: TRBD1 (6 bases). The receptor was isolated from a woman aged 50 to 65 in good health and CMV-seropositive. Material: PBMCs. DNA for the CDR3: TGTGCCAGCAGTTACTCGACGGTACAGGGAGATGGCTACACCTTC. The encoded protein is CASSYSTVQGDGYTF.